These 31 T cell receptor beta chains were sequenced from one sample in a study of post-analysis software for immune sequencing data. Study-wide findings and caveats: Four or five TRBV segments occurring more often in patients than controls included TRBV5-6, TRBV5-1 and TRBV20-1.

No antigen has been assigned to these receptors. Included in the TCR beta cDNA libraries were unique molecular identifiers. Via MiXCR, TCRdb re-called the PCR reads, giving one row per CDR3 protein. The data hold 150,000 to 200,000 distinct CDR3 sequences, with roughly 30% observed a single time. Sequenced sample: blood. The receptors here all came from a girl between 5 and 17 years old with multiple sclerosis.

This clonotype was detected many times. This chain connects TRBV12-3 or TRBV12-4 to TRBJ2-1; 8 bases match TRBD2. Losses at the gene ends were 7 bases for V and 7 bases for J; bases not matched to a gene: 15. This CDR3 has 16 amino acids. CDR3 DNA sequence: TGTGCCAGCACCTCGTCGGGACTAGGTACCATAAATGAGCAGTTCTTC. This codes for CASTSSGLGTINEQFF.

Concerning this clonotype itself: A read error is possible here, since a much larger clone lies one base away. The chain joins TRBV10-3 to TRBJ2-1; weak D call: TRBD2 (6 bases). Germline V CDR1 and CDR2: ENHRY, SYGVKD. The CDR3 runs 14 residues. Trimming cost V 6 bases and J 5 bases, with 14 bases left between them. CDR3 loop: CAIRIGGEHNEQFF. CDR3 nucleotide sequence: TGTGCCATCAGGATCGGCGGGGAGCACAATGAGCAGTTCTTC.

The chain recombines TRBV12-3 or TRBV12-4 with TRBJ2-3; D is ambiguous. Trimming removed 6 bases from V and 8 bases from J, with 9 bases in between. This CDR3 contains 11 residues. The CDR3 here is CASSSDTTQYF. Written as DNA, the CDR3 is TGTGCCAGCAGCTCAGACACTACGCAGTATTTT.

Only a few counts were recorded for this clonotype. This chain connects TRBV7-9 to TRBJ1-4, with 7 bases aligning to TRBD1. This CDR3 spans 14 amino acids. The V segment lost 6 bases and the J segment 7 bases; nucleotides outside the gene matches: 8. The germline gives CDR1 SEHNR, CDR2 FQNEAQ (reference sequence). CDR3: CASRSDREGEKLFF. The CDR3 DNA is TGTGCCAGCAGATCAGACAGGGAAGGTGAAAAACTGTTTTTT.

About this clonotype itself: At one of its ends the junction is not consistent with the germline gene, which may arise from a read error. J is TRBJ1-4 and V is TRBV11-2; no clear D gene. Germline CDR1 reads SGHAT; CDR2 reads FQNNGV. This CDR3 comprises 15 residues. CDR3 nucleotides: TGTGTCAGCAGCCTAGGCGTTACAGCTAATGAAAAACTGTTTTTT. This translates into CVSSLGVTANEKLFF. Supplemented by reference TRBV11-2 and TRBJ1-4, the full variable domain reads EAGVAQSPRYKIIEKRQSVAFWCNPISGHATLYWYQQILGQGPKLLIQFQNNGVVDDSQLPKDRFSAERLKGVDSTLKIQPAKLEDSAVYLCVSSLGVTANEKLFFGSGTQLSVL.

The chain carries TRBV20-1 and TRBJ2-1; D is ambiguous. Per germline, CDR1 DFQATT and CDR2 SNEGSKA (reference sequence). V lost 6 bases to trimming and J lost 7 bases, with 10 bases between them. The CDR3 loop spans 11 amino acids. The CDR3 DNA reads TGCAGTGCCACCCTAACGAATGAGCAGTTCTTC. Encoded protein: CSATLTNEQFF.

The genes are TRBV12-3 or TRBV12-4 and TRBJ2-3; 7 bases match TRBD1. V gave up 5 bases and J gave up 0 bases; unmatched junction bases: 2. The CDR3 contains 14 residues. This CDR3 is CASSRDSSTDTQYF. The CDR3 DNA sequence: TGTGCCAGCAGTCGGGACAGTAGCACAGATACGCAGTATTTT.

The sample holds many counts of this clonotype. This chain joins TRBV5-1 and TRBJ2-1; D is uncertain. Trimming shortened V by 0 bases and J by 5 bases, and 6 bases separated the two germline ends. CDR1 SGHRS and CDR2 YFSETQ come from the germline V gene. The CDR3 contains 13 residues. The CDR3 coding sequence is TGCGCCAGCAGCTTGGCGAAGGACAATGAGCAGTTCTTC. It is translated as CASSLAKDNEQFF.

This clonotype was counted at least ten times. The chain joins TRBV6-4 to TRBJ2-1; TRBD2 is a possible D gene (5 bases). CDR1 is MRHNA and CDR2 is SNTAGT in the germline V gene. V lost 6 bases and J 7 bases, leaving 13 bases between the germline ends. This CDR3 has 13 residues. The CDR3 DNA sequence: TGTGCCAGCAGCTCCGGGGAAAGTAATGAGCAGTTCTTC. Protein product: CASSSGESNEQFF.

This clonotype appeared a few times. This chain links TRBV20-1 with TRBJ1-6; the D is unclear. The CDR3 consists of 13 residues. V was pared by 2 bases and J by 7 bases, with 9 bases between. Germline V gene data show CDR1 as DFQATT and CDR2 as SNEGSKA (reference sequence). CDR3 region: CSARSYFNSPLHF. CDR3 bases: TGCAGTGCTAGATCGTACTTCAATTCACCCCTCCACTTT.

This clonotype was seen ten or more times. This chain links TRBV5-6 with TRBJ1-2, with no clear D. The CDR3 is 14 amino acids. Germline V gene sequence: CDR1 SGHDT, CDR2 YYEEEE. V lost 4 bases and J lost 4, with 14 bases in between. For the CDR3, the DNA is TGTGCCAGCAGCACGGTTGAAGCTCTCTATGGCTACACCTTC. It yields the protein CASSTVEALYGYTF.

This clonotype was counted a few times. A much more abundant neighbour one base away suggests this may be a read error. V gene TRBV20-1 combines with J gene TRBJ2-7; tentative D call: TRBD2 (6 bases). The CDR3 runs to 15 residues. Germline lookup yields CDR1 DFQATT and CDR2 SNEGSKA (reference sequence). V lost 1 base, J lost 5 bases, and 18 bases lay in between. CDR3: CSARAARRGLDEQYF. Here the CDR3 DNA reads TGCAGTGCTAGAGCCGCGAGGCGGGGACTGGACGAGCAGTACTTC.

As to this clonotype: A much larger clone is a single base away; this may be a read error. V and J are TRBV12-3 or TRBV12-4 and TRBJ2-7; 9 positions agree with TRBD2. With V trimmed by 4 bases and J by 0 bases, 4 bases remained unmatched. The CDR3 runs to 15 residues. Here the CDR3 reads CASSSASGVSYEQYF. DNA for the CDR3: TGTGCCAGCAGTTCGGCTAGCGGGGTCTCCTACGAGCAGTACTTC.

This clonotype has a count of ten or more. The chain employs TRBV5-6 and TRBJ2-5; TRBD2 matches 8 bases. The junction had 10 bases not matched to a gene; V was cut back by 3 bases and J by 3 bases. CDR1 and CDR2 (germline): SGHDT, YYEEEE. This CDR3 region has 16 residues. CDR3 bases: TGTGCCAGCAGCTACTTCGGACTAGCAGGGGAAGAGACCCAGTACTTC. Amino acid sequence: CASSYFGLAGEETQYF.

This clonotype was observed many times. This chain joins TRBV7-7 and TRBJ2-7; possibly TRBD2 for D (6 bases). The CDR3 totals 14 residues. The germline CDR1 and CDR2 sequences are SSHAT and FNYEAQ (reference sequence). V lost 4 bases, J lost 3 bases, and 13 bases lay in between. CDR3 DNA sequence: TGTGCCAGCAGCTCCTCGGTGGGGGGCTACGAGCAGTACTTC. This sequence encodes CASSSSVGGYEQYF.

The chain links TRBV7-2 to TRBJ1-1; D is ambiguous. Trimming took off 6 bases at V and 4 bases at J, with 18 bases between the two ends. Germline CDR1 reads SGHTA; CDR2 reads FQGNSA. This CDR3 has 15 amino acids. The CDR3 here is CASSSEGLRGTEAFF. The CDR3 DNA reads TGTGCCAGCAGTAGCGAAGGCCTTCGCGGCACTGAAGCTTTCTTT.

The rearrangement links TRBV4-1 to TRBJ2-1; D perhaps matches TRBD1 (6 bases). V was shortened by 5 bases and J by 4 bases, with 18 bases between the two germline ends. The CDR3 length is 16 residues. CDR1 MGHRA and CDR2 YSYEKL come from the germline V gene. CDR3 sequence: CASSAQGSWGYNEQFF. CDR3 nucleotides: TGCGCCAGCAGCGCACAGGGCTCCTGGGGGTACAATGAGCAGTTCTTC.

About this clonotype: This may be a read error, as it is one base from a much larger clone. This chain links TRBV6-5 with TRBJ2-7, with 10 bases aligning to TRBD1. The CDR3 is 14 residues long. Germline assignment: CDR1 MNHEY and CDR2 SVGAGI. J gave up 4 bases and V 8 bases, and 8 bases lay outside the gene matches. CDR3 sequence (DNA): TGTGCCAGCCGCAAGGGACAGGGGTGTTACGAGCAGTACTTC. It codes for CASRKGQGCYEQYF.

A single count supports this clonotype. The junction departs from germline at one end; a sequencing error may be responsible. CDR3 sequence: CASTLRGGRYPSTDAQYF. The CDR3 bases are TGTGCCAGCACCCTAAGGGGCGGGAGGTACCCTAGCACAGATGCGCAGTATTTT. The rearrangement uses TRBV12-3 or TRBV12-4 and TRBJ2-3; 8 nucleotides match TRBD2. The CDR3 runs to 18 residues.

This chain connects TRBV20-1 to TRBJ1-4; D uncertain. The CDR3 runs to 11 residues. Looked up from germline, CDR1 is DFQATT and CDR2 is SNEGSKA (reference sequence). Trimming took off 5 bases at V and 4 bases at J, with 5 bases between the two ends. CDR3 coding DNA: TGCAGTGCTTCCGATAATGAAAAACTGTTTTTT. It specifies CSASDNEKLFF.

This clonotype was found a few times. This chain links TRBV12-3 or TRBV12-4 with TRBJ2-3, with 8 bases that match TRBD2. The CDR3 runs to 14 residues. V shed 6 bases and J 5 bases; nucleotides not matched to a gene: 7. The CDR3 loop is CASRREEGQDTQYF. The DNA for the CDR3 is TGTGCCAGCAGGCGGGAGGAGGGGCAAGATACGCAGTATTTT.

This clonotype was recorded many times. The J gene is TRBJ1-2, the V gene TRBV7-9; D gene uncertain. Looked up from germline, CDR1 is SEHNR and CDR2 is FQNEAQ (reference sequence). This CDR3 has 14 residues. Trimming took off 2 bases at V and 4 bases at J, with 11 bases between the two ends. The CDR3 sequence is CASSLMGNSYGYTF. In DNA, the CDR3 is TGTGCCAGCAGCTTAATGGGAAACAGCTATGGCTACACCTTC.

In its sample, this clonotype was seen many times. This chain uses TRBV4-1 with TRBJ2-5; D may be TRBD2 (5 bases). The germline V gene encodes CDR1 MGHRA and CDR2 YSYEKL. Trimming took off 0 bases at V and 3 bases at J, with 11 bases between the two ends. The CDR3 runs to 15 residues. DNA for the CDR3: TGCGCCAGCAGCCAAGATCCGAGGGATAAAGAGACCCAGTACTTC. Its protein product is CASSQDPRDKETQYF.

This clonotype was detected many times. This rearrangement joins TRBV20-1 to TRBJ2-1; D perhaps matches TRBD1 (6 bases). CDR3 size: 16 residues. The germline V gene has CDR1 DFQATT and CDR2 SNEGSKA (reference sequence). Trimming cost V 5 bases and J 1 base, with 18 bases left between them. Here the CDR3 reads CSARLQSGASYNEQFF. CDR3 nucleotide sequence: TGCAGTGCTCGCTTACAATCAGGGGCTTCCTACAATGAGCAGTTCTTC.

The chain uses TRBV20-1 and TRBJ2-2; no clear D. Germline CDR1 DFQATT, CDR2 SNEGSKA (reference sequence). V lost 4 bases to trimming and J lost 2 bases, with 8 bases between them. This CDR3 comprises 13 residues. The CDR3 DNA reads as TGCAGTGCTATTGGGGATAACACCGGGGAGCTGTTTTTT. Encoded protein: CSAIGDNTGELFF.

This chain links TRBV27 with TRBJ2-7, with D possibly TRBD2 on 5 matching bases. This CDR3 is 12 amino acids long. Germline assignment: CDR1 MNHEY and CDR2 SMNVEV (reference sequence). V was clipped by 3 bases and J by 6 bases, with 9 bases between them. The CDR3 loop reads CASSFPGFEQYF. The CDR3 DNA reads as TGTGCCAGCAGTTTTCCGGGATTCGAGCAGTACTTC.

The CDR3 here is CASSLGSGSGGETQYF. The CDR3 bases are TGTGCCAGCAGTTTAGGGTCAGGGTCAGGGGGAGAGACCCAGTACTTC. The chain uses TRBV12-3 or TRBV12-4 and TRBJ2-5; 7 bases align to TRBD1. Trimming removed 1 base from V and 4 bases from J; junction bases left unmatched: 9. This CDR3 has 16 amino acids.

This clonotype was seen ten or more times. The chain recombines TRBV6-1 with TRBJ2-5; tentative D call: TRBD2 (6 bases). CDR1 and CDR2 from the germline V gene are MNHNS and SASEGT. The CDR3 runs 15 residues. V was trimmed by 6 bases and J by 5 bases, leaving 19 bases between them. The CDR3 nucleotides are TGTGCCAGCAGCTTTCCGACTAGAAGACGGGAGACCCAGTACTTC. Translation: CASSFPTRRRETQYF.

This clonotype was recorded many times. This sequence joins TRBV9 and TRBJ2-4, with a tentative D call TRBD2 (6 bases). The CDR3 has 15 amino acids. Germline V gene lookup returns CDR1 SGDLS and CDR2 YYNGEE. The V gene lost 0 bases and the J gene lost 1 base, with 8 bases spanning the gap. The CDR3 sequence: CASSVDGGAKNIQYF. As DNA, the CDR3 is TGTGCCAGCAGCGTAGATGGAGGGGCCAAAAACATTCAGTACTTC. Together with reference TRBV9 and TRBJ2-4, the CDR3 gives the full variable domain: DSGVTQTPKHLITATGQRVTLRCSPRSGDLSVYWYQQSLDQGLQFLIQYYNGEERAKGNILERFSAQQFPDLHSELNLSSLELGDSALYFCASSVDGGAKNIQYFGAGTRLSVL.

In regard to this clonotype: Relative to the germline gene, one junction end is altered; a read error may explain this. This chain links TRBV7-9 with TRBJ1-4; no clear D gene. CDR1 is SEHNR, CDR2 FQNEAQ, per germline (reference sequence). The CDR3 covers 15 residues. The CDR3 DNA reads TGTGCCAGTTACTCGGGGTATGCAACTAATGAAAAACTGTATTTT. The encoded protein is CASYSGYATNEKLYF.

This clonotype was seen many times. CDR3 amino acids: CASSYRLAENIQYF. The CDR3 DNA sequence: TGTGCCAGCAGTTATAGGCTAGCGGAGAACATTCAGTACTTC. This chain links TRBV6-6 with TRBJ2-4, with 7 bases that match TRBD2. Looked up from germline, CDR1 is MNHNY and CDR2 is SVGAGI (reference sequence). There are 14 residues in the CDR3. V lost 3 bases to trimming and J lost 7 bases; unmatched junction nucleotides: 6.